Presented here are 4 T cell receptor beta chains from one specimen sequenced in a study of CD8+ T cells in alopecia areata. Isolated RNA was reverse transcribed into cDNA used as the sequencing template. Here immunoSEQ multiplex PCR was the method, and the copy in TCRdb shows in-frame clones only, minus some. The sample contains approximately 180,000 clones, roughly 60% of which appear only once. This material consisted of CD4+ T cells sorted from blood, taken at week 0. The receptors stem from a human donor with alopecia areata.

The J gene is TRBJ1-2, the V gene TRBV7-2; D is possibly TRBD1 (5 bases). V shed 8 bases and J shed 7 bases, with 17 bases lying between them. Germline V gene data show CDR1 as SGHTA and CDR2 as FQGNSA. The CDR3 consists of 13 residues. DNA for the CDR3: TGTGCCAGCGACCGCGGCAGGGCGCTTGGCTACACCTTC. It codes for CASDRGRALGYTF.

The genes are TRBV6-1 and TRBJ2-6; D remains ambiguous. Per germline, CDR1 MNHNS and CDR2 SASEGT. The length of the CDR3 is 16 residues. Trimming removed 1 base from V and 2 bases from J, with 9 bases in between. Written as DNA, the CDR3 is TGTGCCAGCAGTGAAGGGGTACTGCCTGGGGCCAACGTCCTGACTTTC. Its protein product is CASSEGVLPGANVLTF.

This clone showed up just a few times. This sequence joins TRBV10-3 and TRBJ2-6; possible D gene TRBD2, 5 bases. Deletions cut 8 bases from V and 0 bases from J, with 5 bases between. The CDR3 length is 13 residues. The germline V gene has CDR1 ENHRY and CDR2 SYGVKD. This CDR3 is CAIAGSGANVLTF. CDR3 nucleotide sequence: TGTGCCATCGCGGGCTCTGGGGCCAACGTCCTGACTTTC.

The CDR3 protein is CSVREHGNIQYF. The CDR3 DNA sequence: TGCAGCGTTAGGGAACATGGGAACATTCAGTACTTC. J is TRBJ2-4 and V is TRBV29-1; D is undetermined. The CDR3 is 12 residues long. Trimming took off 5 bases at V and 7 bases at J, with 12 bases between the two ends. Looked up from germline, CDR1 is SQVTM and CDR2 is ANQGSEA.